These T cell receptor beta chains were read from a single sample in a study of blood T cell repertoires in COVID-19. Assay: immunoSEQ multiplex PCR; the TCRdb copy retains only in-frame clones and omits some. Among 200,000 to 250,000 clones listed, roughly 82% were seen once. The specimen was peripheral blood. The receptors originated from a human donor in a cohort sampled during active COVID-19. Each CDR3 is given without its conserved first and last residue. Each record gives: D gene, V gene, J gene, CDR3 protein. A D gene is named only where the DNA matches it firmly.

TRBD1	TRBV5-6	TRBJ1-3	ASSETTGFGNTIY
TRBD2	TRBV28	TRBJ2-5	ASSFPGLAGEETQY
-	TRBV5-4	TRBJ2-5	ASSLGDTQETQY
-	TRBV24-1	TRBJ1-5	ATSDFSGQPQH
TRBD1	TRBV12-3/TRBV12-4	TRBJ2-5	ASRTGGQETQY
TRBD1	TRBV11-2	TRBJ1-1	ASSRSRGHTEAF
-	TRBV2	TRBJ1-5	ASRIQDNSNQPQH
-	TRBV6-5	TRBJ2-3	ASKLHRDTDTQY
TRBD1	TRBV7-9	TRBJ1-4	ASRHGTVEKLF
-	TRBV7-9	TRBJ2-5	ASTPSGRETQY
-	TRBV27	TRBJ2-2	ASSLRGNGELF
TRBD2	TRBV5-1	TRBJ2-1	ASSPGLAGVSSYNEQF
TRBD1	TRBV15	TRBJ2-1	ATRKDRSRGNEQF
TRBD2	TRBV4-1	TRBJ2-7	ASSRELAETYEQY
-	TRBV6-1	TRBJ2-6	ASSEAAGRISGANVLT
-	TRBV5-1	TRBJ1-2	ASTQGGLYGYT
TRBD2	TRBV6-2/TRBV6-3	TRBJ2-7	ASSRLAGGSYEQY
-	TRBV6-6	TRBJ2-6	ASRGGSGANVLT
-	TRBV9	TRBJ2-1	ASSKQGEQF
TRBD2	TRBV9	TRBJ2-1	ASSVRGGWINEQF
-	TRBV7-9	TRBJ2-5	ASSSTEYQETQY
-	TRBV4-2	TRBJ2-1	ASSLQRRSSYNEQF
TRBD1	TRBV7-2	TRBJ1-1	ASSLRQGEAF
-	TRBV2	TRBJ2-2	ASSEGRTGANTGELF
-	TRBV29-1	TRBJ1-2	SVAKGESYGYT
-	TRBV5-5	TRBJ2-1	ASAQLGFGEQF